Presented here are 27 T cell receptor beta chains from one specimen sequenced in a study of blood T cell repertoires in COVID-19 (dated by TCRdb to 2019 to 2021). The library was made by the immunoSEQ multiplex PCR assay. TCRdb obtained this table from immuneACCESS and retained in-frame rearrangements with V and J assigned. These tables miss some clones; where compared with another copy, unresolved V genes account for less than half of the shortfall, and the remainder is unexplained. In this sample the table shows approximately 100,000 clones, approximately 92% of which occur a single time. Clones ranked in the top ten supply approximately 5.4% of the sample. The sample consisted of peripheral blood. Receptor source: a man aged 50-60 years with active COVID-19.

The chain recombines TRBV5-1 with TRBJ2-6; D is possibly TRBD1 (6 bases). V lost 4 bases, J lost 1 base, and 15 bases lay in between. The length of the CDR3 is 17 residues. Germline V gene data show CDR1 as SGHRS and CDR2 as YFSETQ. The CDR3 spells CASSPSQTGSGANVLTF. The CDR3, as DNA: TGCGCCAGCAGCCCATCCCAAACAGGGTCTGGGGCCAACGTCCTGACTTTC. The variable domain in full, completed from reference TRBV5-1 and TRBJ2-6, reads KAGVTQTPRYLIKTRGQQVTLSCSPISGHRSVSWYQQTPGQGLQFLFEYFSETQRNKGNFPGRFSGRQFSNSRSEMNVSTLELGDSALYLCASSPSQTGSGANVLTFGAGSRLTVL.

The CDR3 DNA sequence: TGTGCCAGCAGTTCGACCCTAGCGGGAAGAGGCTACAATGAGCAGTTCTTC. Translated, it gives CASSSTLAGRGYNEQFF. The chain employs TRBV7-9 and TRBJ2-1, with 9 nucleotides matching TRBD2. The germline V gene encodes CDR1 SEHNR and CDR2 FQNEAQ (reference sequence). Losses at the gene ends were 6 bases for V and 3 bases for J; bases not matched to a gene: 12. The CDR3 is 17 residues long.

This sequence joins TRBV9 and TRBJ2-1; 7 bases map to TRBD1. Germline-derived CDR1 and CDR2 are SGDLS and YYNGEE. J gave up 1 base and V 4 bases, and 8 bases lay outside the gene matches. The CDR3 runs 16 residues. CDR3 residues: CASSSRAGGSYNEQFF. In DNA, the CDR3 is TGTGCCAGCAGCTCCCGGGCAGGGGGATCCTACAATGAGCAGTTCTTC.

V and J are TRBV6-5 and TRBJ2-3, with D unresolved. The CDR3 length is 12 residues. The germline V gene encodes CDR1 MNHEY and CDR2 SVGAGI. V lost 10 bases and J 5 bases, leaving 13 bases between the germline ends. CDR3 nucleotide sequence: TGTGCCACCTGGCGGATAGGAGATACGCAGTATTTT. This translates into CATWRIGDTQYF.

The rearrangement links TRBV28 to TRBJ1-5, with D possibly matching TRBD1 (5 bases). The V end was cut by 10 bases, the J end by 1 base, with 17 bases between. Germline values: CDR1 MDHEN, CDR2 SYDVKM. The CDR3 totals 15 residues. In DNA form, the CDR3 reads TGTGCCACCCAAACCCCGGGGGGAAGCAATCAGCCCCAGCATTTT. It yields the protein CATQTPGGSNQPQHF. The entire variable domain, with the rest obtained from reference TRBV28 and TRBJ1-5, is as follows: DVKVTQSSRYLVKRTGEKVFLECVQDMDHENMFWYRQDPGLGLRLIYFSYDVKMKEKGDIPEGYSVSREKKERFSLILESASTNQTSMYLCATQTPGGSNQPQHFGDGTRLSIL.

The chain is built from TRBV13 and TRBJ1-2, with TRBD1 matching over 7 bases. Per germline, CDR1 PRHDT and CDR2 FYEKMQ (reference sequence). The V segment lost 5 bases and the J segment 6 bases; nucleotides outside the gene matches: 9. The CDR3 is 14 residues long. The CDR3 DNA sequence: TGTGCCAGCAGCCTGGACAGGATCGTAAATGGCTACACCTTC. Protein sequence: CASSLDRIVNGYTF.

The rearrangement links TRBV28 to TRBJ2-2, with D possibly matching TRBD1 (5 bases). Looked up from germline, CDR1 is MDHEN and CDR2 is SYDVKM. This CDR3 has 14 residues. The V end lost 7 bases, the J end lost 1 base, and 10 bases lay between the germline ends. The CDR3 coding sequence is TGTGCCAGCATCAGGACACAGAACACCGGGGAGCTGTTTTTT. Translating gives CASIRTQNTGELFF.

The chain links TRBV18 to TRBJ1-2, with TRBD1 identical over 9 bases. The length of the CDR3 is 14 residues. Trimming took 4 bases from V and 8 from J; bases not matched to a gene: 8. CDR1 KGHSH and CDR2 LQKENI come from the germline V gene. In nucleotides, the CDR3 is TGTGCCAGCTCACAGGGACAGGGCCCGAGAGGCTACACCTTC. This gives the protein CASSQGQGPRGYTF.

The rearrangement joins TRBV7-9 to TRBJ2-3, with a possible D match to TRBD1 (5 bases). CDR3 length: 13 residues. Germline loops: CDR1 SEHNR, CDR2 FQNEAQ (reference sequence). Trimming left V 5 bases short and J 6 bases short, with 12 bases between. In DNA form, the CDR3 reads TGTGCCAGCAGCCTGCTGCCAGGGGATACGCAGTATTTT. Protein: CASSLLPGDTQYF.

This sequence joins TRBV6-5 and TRBJ2-7, with 9 bases fitting TRBD1. CDR1 and CDR2 (germline): MNHEY, SVGAGI. The CDR3 runs 14 residues. With V trimmed by 4 bases and J by 5 bases, 6 bases remained unmatched. The CDR3 sequence: CASSFVQGADEQYF. In nucleotides, the CDR3 is TGTGCCAGCAGTTTCGTACAGGGGGCCGACGAGCAGTACTTC.

This rearrangement joins TRBV5-1 to TRBJ2-1, with 14 bases aligning to TRBD2. Trimming at V came to 4 bases and at J to 7 bases, leaving 7 bases not matched to a gene. In germline, CDR1 is SGHRS, CDR2 YFSETQ. The CDR3 is made up of 16 amino acids. The CDR3 DNA is TGCGCCAGCAGCCTTCGACTAGCGGGAGGGCAGAATGAGCAGTTCTTC. Translation: CASSLRLAGGQNEQFF.

The chain recombines TRBV3-1 (or the pseudogene TRBV3-2) with TRBJ1-6, with D possibly being TRBD1 (6 bases). This CDR3 region has 17 residues. CDR1 and CDR2 (germline): LGHDT, YNNKEL (reference sequence). Trimming took 1 base from V and 0 from J, leaving 10 bases between them. Here the CDR3 reads CASSQARGSSYNSPLHF. Here the CDR3 DNA reads TGTGCCAGCAGCCAAGCCAGGGGTAGCTCCTATAATTCACCCCTCCACTTT.

The CDR3, as DNA: TGTGCCAGCAGCGTAGGTGGGAGGATAGATACGCAGTATTTT. It yields the protein CASSVGGRIDTQYF. The rearrangement links TRBV9 to TRBJ2-3, with D possibly TRBD2 on 6 matching bases. V was trimmed by 0 bases and J by 5 bases, leaving 10 bases between them. This CDR3 contains 14 residues. CDR1 SGDLS and CDR2 YYNGEE come from the germline V gene.

The chain uses TRBV5-1 and TRBJ1-2, with TRBD1 identical over 8 bases. The CDR3 spans 15 residues. Germline-derived CDR1 and CDR2 are SGHRS and YFSETQ. The ends lost 0 bases at V and 1 base at J; junction bases unmatched: 2. In nucleotides, the CDR3 is TGCGCCAGCAGCTTGGATGGACAGGGTAACTATGGCTACACCTTC. Its translation: CASSLDGQGNYGYTF.

The CDR3 loop reads CASSEQGAYGYTF. CDR3 DNA sequence: TGTGCCAGCAGCGAACAGGGGGCTTATGGCTACACCTTC. The rearrangement joins TRBV2 to TRBJ1-2; 9 bases map to TRBD1. J was trimmed by 5 bases and V by 6 bases; bases with no gene match: 4. The germline V gene encodes CDR1 SNHLY and CDR2 FYNNEI. This CDR3 has 13 residues. The full variable domain, its missing parts supplied by reference TRBV2 and TRBJ1-2, is EPEVTQTPSHQVTQMGQEVILRCVPISNHLYFYWYRQILGQKVEFLVSFYNNEISEKSEIFDDQFSVERPDGSNFTLKIRSTKLEDSAMYFCASSEQGAYGYTFGSGTRLTVV.

The chain couples TRBV11-2 to TRBJ2-7; D gene ambiguous. The CDR3 length is 15 residues. The germline V gene encodes CDR1 SGHAT and CDR2 FQNNGV. The germline V and J ends were trimmed by 4 bases and 2 bases, with 15 bases remaining between them. CDR3: CASSSPTVTPYEQYF. The CDR3 DNA follows: TGTGCCAGCAGCTCACCCACAGTGACCCCCTACGAGCAGTACTTC.

The chain joins TRBV24-1 to TRBJ2-1; TRBD2 matches at 12 bases. The CDR3 totals 17 residues. V lost 6 bases, J lost 3 bases, and 8 bases stayed unmatched. The germline gives CDR1 KGHDR, CDR2 SFDVKD. The CDR3 spells CATSIGTSGPFYNEQFF. For the CDR3, the DNA is TGTGCCACCAGTATAGGGACTAGCGGGCCTTTCTACAATGAGCAGTTCTTC.

The chain links TRBV11-2 to TRBJ2-1; 7 nucleotides match TRBD1. V dropped 4 bases and J dropped 5; count of bases not matched to a gene: 14. Germline values: CDR1 SGHAT, CDR2 FQNNGV. This CDR3 has 17 amino acids. CDR3 in amino acids: CASSSIGQAVFNNEQFF. In DNA form, the CDR3 reads TGTGCCAGCAGCTCCATCGGACAGGCCGTTTTTAACAATGAGCAGTTCTTC. Supplemented by reference TRBV11-2 and TRBJ2-1, the full variable domain reads EAGVAQSPRYKIIEKRQSVAFWCNPISGHATLYWYQQILGQGPKLLIQFQNNGVVDDSQLPKDRFSAERLKGVDSTLKIQPAKLEDSAVYLCASSSIGQAVFNNEQFFGPGTRLTVL.

The chain recombines TRBV28 with TRBJ2-3; 9 nucleotides line up with TRBD2. This CDR3 contains 14 residues. Unmatched junction bases numbered 2, after V lost 3 bases and J lost 4 bases. Germline V CDR1 and CDR2: MDHEN, SYDVKM. This chain's CDR3 is CASSFSGRADTQYF. The DNA for the CDR3 is TGTGCCAGCAGTTTTAGCGGGAGAGCAGATACGCAGTATTTT.

The chain is built from TRBV12-3 or TRBV12-4 and TRBJ2-7; 9 positions agree with TRBD1. CDR3 length: 13 amino acids. The ends lost 6 bases at V and 5 bases at J; junction bases unmatched: 5. CDR3 residues: CASRTGGTDEQYF. In DNA form, the CDR3 reads TGTGCCAGCAGGACAGGGGGGACGGACGAGCAGTACTTC.

The J gene is TRBJ2-5, the V gene TRBV5-6, with 7 bases aligning to TRBD2. The trim removed 3 bases at V and 4 bases at J, leaving 6 bases unmatched. The CDR3 extends over 14 amino acids. The germline CDR1 and CDR2 sequences are SGHDT and YYEEEE. Here the CDR3 DNA reads TGTGCCAGCAGCTCAACGACTAGCACAGAGACCCAGTACTTC. Its translation: CASSSTTSTETQYF.

This chain joins TRBV4-1 and TRBJ2-2; TRBD2 agrees at 7 bases. The CDR3 loop spans 16 amino acids. Losses at the gene ends were 3 bases for V and 6 bases for J; bases not matched to a gene: 10. Germline V gives CDR1 MGHRA, CDR2 YSYEKL. The CDR3 spells CASSHGRGSWAGELFF. In nucleotides, the CDR3 is TGCGCCAGCAGCCACGGGCGCGGGAGCTGGGCCGGGGAGCTGTTTTTT.

The rearrangement joins TRBV5-4 to TRBJ2-7; D not resolved. V was pared by 1 base and J by 6 bases, with 8 bases between. The CDR3 covers 12 residues. Germline CDR1 SGHNT, CDR2 YYREEE (reference sequence). The CDR3 DNA sequence: TGTGCCAGCAGCTTGCCAGCAGGCGAGCAGTACTTC. It codes for CASSLPAGEQYF.

The rearrangement joins TRBV28 to TRBJ2-2; no definite D call. The germline V and J ends were trimmed by 6 bases and 4 bases, with 12 bases remaining between them. From germline, CDR1 is MDHEN and CDR2 SYDVKM. CDR3 size: 14 residues. CDR3 amino acids: CASRSNLGTGELFF. The DNA for the CDR3 is TGTGCCAGCAGGAGTAATCTTGGCACCGGGGAGCTGTTTTTT.

The chain is built from TRBV19 and TRBJ2-7; possible D gene TRBD2, 6 bases. This CDR3 has 15 residues. The germline V gene encodes CDR1 LNHDA and CDR2 SQIVND (reference sequence). V shed 5 bases and J shed 0 bases, with 14 bases lying between them. This chain's CDR3 is CASSRHSGSSYEQYF. DNA for the CDR3: TGTGCCAGTAGTCGTCATAGCGGTAGCTCCTACGAGCAGTACTTC.

A single count supports this clone. The chain joins TRBV27 to TRBJ1-6, with TRBD1 matching 10 bases. The CDR3 has 16 amino acids. The trim removed 6 bases at V and 10 bases at J, leaving 12 bases unmatched. Germline V gene sequence: CDR1 MNHEY, CDR2 SMNVEV (reference sequence). This CDR3 reads CASRPSRDRGRSPLHF. The CDR3 DNA reads TGTGCCAGCAGGCCATCCCGGGACAGGGGACGATCACCCCTCCACTTT.

CDR3 sequence (DNA): TGTGCCACCAGCAGGGGGGGAGGGTACAATGAGCAGTTCTTC. It is translated as CATSRGGGYNEQFF. The gene calls are TRBV15 and TRBJ2-1; 7 bases fit TRBD2. CDR1 and CDR2 from the germline V gene are LNHNV and YYDKDF (reference sequence). The CDR3 covers 14 residues. The V segment lost 3 bases and the J segment 4 bases; nucleotides outside the gene matches: 3.